What follows is one T cell receptor beta chain and its context. The authors made the TRB cDNA libraries by 5' RACE using UMI labels. TCRdb reanalyzed the 5' RACE reads, giving one entry per CDR3 protein sequence and no DNA. The data show 65,000 to 85,000 distinct CDR3 sequences, and the top ten clones hold nearly 1.5%. These data come from a study of CXCR3-negative and CXCR3-positive naive CD8 T cells. Sorts performed in triplicate captured hundreds of thousands of cells each from every CD8+ T cell subset. This CDR3 is 11 amino acids long. Germline CDR1 reads SQVTM; CDR2 reads ANQGSEA. The sequencing input was naive CXCR3- CD8+ T cells from blood. Regarding subset: CD45RO-CCR7+CD27+CD95- naive CD8+ T cells lacking CXCR3 (TNR3-). The sequence came from a human donor in good health. Some clones in this sample may be carry-over from other donors' samples. The chain uses TRBV29-1 and TRBJ2-1; TCRdb returns TRBD1, unconfirmable since there is no DNA. The CDR3 sequence is CSVVIGAEQFF.